Listed here are 14 T cell receptor beta chains from one sample, sequenced in a study of T cells in Graves' hyperthyroidism and ophthalmopathy. TCR beta CDR3 sequences were amplified from RNA transcripts. The TCR CDR3 first-round RT-PCR relied on the HTBI primer set. TCRdb recomputed calls from the multiplex PCR reads with MiXCR, one row per CDR3 protein. The sample shows about 260,000 distinct CDR3 sequences, less than 30% of them seen only once. Sample: blood. Receptors originate from a man aged 35 to 55 with Graves' hyperthyroidism that later progressed to Graves' ophthalmopathy.

This clonotype showed up many times. The chain joins TRBV19 to TRBJ1-3; D is uncertain. V lost 1 base to trimming and J lost 0 bases, with 7 bases between them. This CDR3 is 15 amino acids long. Germline lookup yields CDR1 LNHDA and CDR2 SQIVND (reference sequence). In DNA, the CDR3 is TGTGCCAGTAGTATAGGAGGTAGCTCTGGAAACACCATATATTTT. The encoded protein is CASSIGGSSGNTIYF.

This clonotype showed up many times. The chain uses TRBV18 and TRBJ2-4; D is unclear. Trimming removed 1 base at V and 1 base at J, with 8 bases between. CDR1 and CDR2 (germline): KGHSH, LQKENI. The CDR3 has 15 residues. CDR3 sequence: CASSPQASAKNIQYF. In DNA, the CDR3 is TGTGCCAGCTCACCACAGGCCTCCGCCAAAAACATTCAGTACTTC.

This clonotype appeared many times. The rearrangement uses TRBV6-5 and TRBJ1-1; D is uncertain. Germline V gene data show CDR1 as MNHEY and CDR2 as SVGAGI. The CDR3 consists of 16 residues. V was cut by 2 bases and J by 6 bases, with 19 bases left in between. CDR3 in amino acids: CASSYPDKPTRAEAFF. The CDR3 coding sequence is TGTGCCAGCAGTTACCCCGACAAACCCACAAGGGCTGAAGCTTTCTTT.

This clonotype came up many times. The chain has TRBV6-8 and TRBJ2-5; 9 bases match TRBD1. V lost 5 bases to trimming and J lost 4 bases; unmatched junction nucleotides: 5. From germline, CDR1 is MNHGY and CDR2 SAAAGT. This CDR3 is built from 14 residues. CDR3 protein: CASSRTGGRETQYF. Written as DNA, the CDR3 is TGTGCCAGCAGTCGAACAGGGGGCCGAGAGACCCAGTACTTC.

This clonotype was detected a few times. This rearrangement joins TRBV4-1 to TRBJ2-1; 11 bases align to TRBD2. CDR1 is MGHRA and CDR2 is YSYEKL in the germline V gene. V shed 0 bases and J 7 bases; nucleotides not matched to a gene: 8. There are 17 residues in the CDR3. CDR3 nucleotides: TGCGCCAGCAGCCAAGAATGGGCTAGCGGGAGGTGGAATGAGCAGTTCTTC. It is translated as CASSQEWASGRWNEQFF.

This clonotype has a count of ten or more. V usage is TRBV6-1 and J usage is TRBJ2-5; D uncertain. Germline V lookup: CDR1 MNHNS, CDR2 SASEGT. This CDR3 comprises 12 residues. Trimming took off 5 bases at V and 6 bases at J, with 10 bases between the two ends. The CDR3 region is CASSLSGQTQYF. CDR3 nucleotides: TGTGCCAGCAGTTTGTCTGGCCAGACCCAGTACTTC.

The table lists this clonotype with a count of one. The chain recombines TRBV5-5 with TRBJ2-5; D is perhaps TRBD1 (5 bases). This CDR3 spans 14 amino acids. Germline assignment: CDR1 SGHKS and CDR2 YYEKEE (reference sequence). Between the trimmed V and J ends, which lost 4 bases and 3 bases, there was a span of 13 bases. CDR3 loop: CASSPWGREETQYF. For the CDR3, the DNA is TGTGCCAGCAGCCCCTGGGGCAGGGAAGAGACCCAGTACTTC.

The rearrangement uses TRBV27 and TRBJ2-5; 9 bases match TRBD1. The germline V gene encodes CDR1 MNHEY and CDR2 SMNVEV (reference sequence). CDR3 length: 16 residues. Trimming took 5 bases from V and 5 from J; bases not matched to a gene: 12. Here the CDR3 DNA reads TGTGCCAGCAGTCCCTACCCTACAGGGGGCGTTGAGACCCAGTACTTC. Translation gives CASSPYPTGGVETQYF.

This clonotype has a count of ten or more. The gene calls are TRBV28 and TRBJ1-5; D might be TRBD1 (5 bases). The germline V and J ends were trimmed by 4 bases and 0 bases, with 13 bases remaining between them. The germline V gene has CDR1 MDHEN and CDR2 SYDVKM. The CDR3 has 16 residues. In DNA, the CDR3 is TGTGCCAGCAGTTACTCTACAGGCGATAGCAATCAGCCCCAGCATTTT. The encoded protein is CASSYSTGDSNQPQHF.

Of note for this clonotype: It may be a read error: a sequence one base away is much more abundant. This sequence joins TRBV29-1 and TRBJ2-5; 8 bases agree with TRBD2. The CDR3 runs to 11 residues. The V segment lost 8 bases and the J segment 5 bases; nucleotides outside the gene matches: 4. Germline loops: CDR1 SQVTM, CDR2 ANQGSEA. The CDR3 DNA reads as TGCAGCTTTGGACTAGCTGAGACCCAGTACTTC. Translation: CSFGLAETQYF.

This clonotype was seen a few times. This clone may be a read error of a much larger clone one base away. The rearrangement uses TRBV10-3 and TRBJ2-2; 11 bases agree with TRBD2. The junction had 11 bases not matched to a gene; V was cut back by 11 bases and J by 0 bases. Per germline, CDR1 ENHRY and CDR2 SYGVKD. This CDR3 has 17 residues. Written as DNA, the CDR3 is TGTGCCGGTACCTGGACTAGCGGGTACGCGAACACCGGGGAGCTGTTTTTT. Its protein product is CAGTWTSGYANTGELFF.

As concerns this clonotype: This may arise from a read error, as a much more abundant clone is one base away. The final CDR3 position lacks the conserved phenylalanine or tryptophan, pointing to a likely read error. The rearrangement links TRBV4-1 to TRBJ2-7, with 9 bases aligning to TRBD1. CDR1 and CDR2 from the germline V gene are MGHRA and YSYEKL. V dropped 3 bases and J dropped 5; count of bases not matched to a gene: 14. The CDR3 extends over 17 amino acids. The CDR3 reads CASSQSEQRTGVNEQYS. CDR3 in DNA: TGCGCCAGCAGCCAGTCCGAACAGCGGACAGGGGTGAACGAGCAGTACTCC.

The genes are TRBV28 and TRBJ2-5, with 14 bases that match TRBD2. CDR3 length: 17 residues. V dropped 5 bases and J dropped 3; count of bases not matched to a gene: 8. The germline V gene has CDR1 MDHEN and CDR2 SYDVKM. CDR3 amino acids: CASSPYTGLAGEETQYF. The CDR3 nucleotides read TGTGCCAGCAGTCCCTATACGGGACTAGCGGGAGAAGAGACCCAGTACTTC.

There are many counts of this clonotype. The chain is built from TRBV28 and TRBJ2-5; the match to TRBD2 covers 7 bases. The germline V gene encodes CDR1 MDHEN and CDR2 SYDVKM. There are 16 residues in the CDR3. J lost 5 bases, V lost 5 bases, and 14 bases had no gene match. This CDR3 reads CASSPPSGFRRETQYF. The CDR3 coding sequence is TGTGCCAGCAGTCCACCTAGCGGATTCAGGAGGGAGACCCAGTACTTC.